The 23 T cell receptor beta chains below come from one sample, sequenced in a study of blood T cell repertoires in COVID-19. Libraries were prepared by immunoSEQ multiplex PCR; TCRdb keeps only in-frame clonotypes and omits some of them. The table lists under 200,000 clones, approximately 90% of them singletons. Sequencing was done on a sample of peripheral blood. The receptors here all came from a man aged 50-60 years with acute or convalescent COVID-19.

This clone occurred once. The chain is built from TRBV2 and TRBJ1-1; D call uncertain. The CDR3 has 15 amino acids. Trimming took 2 bases from V and 3 from J, leaving 13 bases between them. Germline V CDR1 and CDR2: SNHLY, FYNNEI. The DNA of the CDR3 is TGTGCCAGCAGTGAAATTGGGAGAACCCACACTGAAGCTTTCTTT. Its translation is CASSEIGRTHTEAFF.

The V gene is TRBV10-3, the J gene TRBJ1-4, with D possibly TRBD1 on 5 matching bases. CDR3 length: 14 residues. Germline V gene sequence: CDR1 ENHRY, CDR2 SYGVKD. The V end lost 4 bases, the J end lost 6 bases, and 12 bases lay between the germline ends. Here the CDR3 reads CAISAEQEDEKLFF. CDR3 DNA: TGTGCCATCAGTGCTGAACAGGAAGATGAAAAACTGTTTTTT.

Only one count was recorded for this clone. V and J are TRBV30 and TRBJ2-2; D might be TRBD2 (7 bases). Germline assignment: CDR1 GTSNPN and CDR2 SVGIG (reference sequence). This CDR3 has 15 residues. This CDR3 is CAGGQGFTNTGELFF. In nucleotides, the CDR3 is TGTGCGGGGGGGCAGGGCTTTACTAACACCGGGGAGCTGTTTTTT.

The CDR3 spells CASSLRTDTQYF. CDR3 coding DNA: TGTGCCAGCAGCCTCCGCACAGATACGCAGTATTTT. The chain carries TRBV5-5 and TRBJ2-3; D unresolved. The germline V gene encodes CDR1 SGHKS and CDR2 YYEKEE (reference sequence). V gave up 4 bases and J gave up 1 base, with 4 bases separating them. This CDR3 region has 12 residues. Full variable domain (outside the CDR3, taken from reference TRBV5-5 and TRBJ2-3): DAGVTQSPTHLIKTRGQQVTLRCSPISGHKSVSWYQQVLGQGPQFIFQYYEKEERGRGNFPDRFSARQFPNYSSELNVNALLLGDSALYLCASSLRTDTQYFGPGTRLTVL.

The chain carries TRBV9 and TRBJ1-3, with D possibly matching TRBD1 (6 bases). The CDR3 totals 15 residues. From germline, CDR1 is SGDLS and CDR2 YYNGEE. Trimming removed 1 base from V and 2 bases from J, with 10 bases in between. In DNA, the CDR3 is TGTGCCAGCAGCGTAATGGGGGCCGCTGGAAACACCATATATTTT. This encodes CASSVMGAAGNTIYF.

The chain joins TRBV5-1 to TRBJ2-1; D unclear. Germline assignment: CDR1 SGHRS and CDR2 YFSETQ. The CDR3 has 14 residues. Between the trimmed V and J ends, which lost 4 bases and 5 bases, there was a span of 13 bases. The CDR3 DNA follows: TGCGCCAGCAGCGGAATTCTAGTCGACAATGAGCAGTTCTTC. Residues: CASSGILVDNEQFF.

The chain links TRBV6-5 to TRBJ1-5; a weak D match, TRBD1 (6 bases). Trimming shortened V by 8 bases and J by 7 bases, and 12 bases separated the two germline ends. The CDR3 is made up of 12 amino acids. The germline V gene has CDR1 MNHEY and CDR2 SVGAGI. CDR3 residues: CASGSGEQPQHF. CDR3 nucleotides: TGTGCCAGCGGGTCAGGGGAGCAGCCCCAGCATTTT.

V gene TRBV29-1 combines with J gene TRBJ2-3; a possible D gene is TRBD2 (6 bases). Germline V lookup: CDR1 SQVTM, CDR2 ANQGSEA. The V end was cut by 4 bases, the J end by 6 bases, with 17 bases between. This CDR3 is 14 amino acids long. CDR3 DNA sequence: TGCAGCGTTGCGGCACGACTAGACCTGGATACGCAGTATTTT. It yields the protein CSVAARLDLDTQYF.

This sequence joins TRBV4-3 and TRBJ2-3; perhaps TRBD2 as D (5 bases). Trimming cost V 3 bases and J 0 bases, with 10 bases left between them. CDR3 length equals 15 residues. The V gene's germline CDR1 is LGHNA and CDR2 YSLEER. The CDR3 reads CASSQGAASTDTQYF. The CDR3 nucleotides read TGCGCCAGCAGCCAGGGAGCGGCTAGCACAGATACGCAGTATTTT.

V and J are TRBV28 and TRBJ2-3; TRBD2 matches at 7 bases. This CDR3 contains 14 residues. J was trimmed by 4 bases and V by 3 bases; bases with no gene match: 4. The germline V gene encodes CDR1 MDHEN and CDR2 SYDVKM. The CDR3 here is CASSFASGADTQYF. The CDR3 DNA follows: TGTGCCAGCAGTTTTGCTAGCGGAGCAGATACGCAGTATTTT.

This clone was recorded a few times. The chain joins TRBV9 to TRBJ1-2, with 9 bases fitting TRBD1. V was pared by 5 bases and J by 5 bases, with 10 bases of the junction left unmatched. Germline V gene data show CDR1 as SGDLS and CDR2 as YYNGEE. The CDR3 runs 15 residues. This CDR3 reads CASRAGTGTPYGYTF. CDR3 sequence (DNA): TGTGCCAGCAGAGCCGGGACAGGGACACCTTATGGCTACACCTTC.

This clone was seen only once. This chain joins TRBV15 and TRBJ2-2; TRBD1 agrees at 8 bases. From germline, CDR1 is LNHNV and CDR2 YYDKDF (reference sequence). The J segment lost 6 bases and the V segment lost 5 bases, leaving 14 bases of the junction unmatched. The CDR3 is made up of 17 amino acids. CDR3 in DNA: TGTGCCACCAGCGCTCACGCAGGACAGGGAACCCCCGGGGAGCTGTTTTTT. Amino acid sequence: CATSAHAGQGTPGELFF.

This chain's CDR3 is CASSFGNQETQYF. In nucleotides, the CDR3 is TGTGCCAGCAGCTTTGGCAACCAAGAGACCCAGTACTTC. V usage is TRBV7-9 and J usage is TRBJ2-5; no definite D call. Germline CDR1 SEHNR, CDR2 FQNEAQ (reference sequence). This CDR3 has 13 amino acids. V was cut by 3 bases and J by 0 bases, with 5 bases left in between.

This clone was seen just once. The V gene is TRBV6-2 or TRBV6-3, the J gene TRBJ1-1, with D unclear. Germline CDR1 and CDR2: MNHEY and SVGEGT. CDR3 length: 15 amino acids. Deletions cut 4 bases from V and 3 bases from J, with 15 bases between. CDR3 protein: CASSSRPGVHTEAFF. CDR3 in DNA: TGTGCCAGCAGTTCAAGACCCGGAGTACACACTGAAGCTTTCTTT.

The gene calls are TRBV28 and TRBJ1-3, with a weak D call TRBD1 (5 bases). CDR3 length: 14 residues. Germline assignment: CDR1 MDHEN and CDR2 SYDVKM. V was trimmed by 2 bases and J by 4 bases, leaving 9 bases between them. CDR3 nucleotides: TGTGCCAGCAGTTTAGGGGCGGGGGGAAACACCATATATTTT. This sequence encodes CASSLGAGGNTIYF.

This clone was seen just once. V and J are TRBV6-2 or TRBV6-3 and TRBJ2-2; a possible D gene is TRBD1 (5 bases). CDR3 length equals 14 residues. The germline V gene encodes CDR1 MNHEY and CDR2 SVGEGT. V was pared by 4 bases and J by 6 bases, with 12 bases between. Written as DNA, the CDR3 is TGTGCCAGCAGTTTCAATCAGGGCCCCGGGGAGCTGTTTTTT. It codes for CASSFNQGPGELFF.

The genes are TRBV11-2 and TRBJ1-2, with D possibly being TRBD1 (5 bases). The V and J ends lost 0 bases and 6 bases respectively, with 8 bases between them. Germline values: CDR1 SGHAT, CDR2 FQNNGV. The CDR3 contains 13 residues. The chain's CDR3 is CASSLEWGDGYTF. The CDR3 coding sequence is TGTGCCAGCAGCTTAGAGTGGGGCGATGGCTACACCTTC.

This chain connects TRBV3-1 (or the pseudogene TRBV3-2) to TRBJ2-1; 10 bases are shared with TRBD1. Trimming cost V 4 bases and J 7 bases; bases outside gene matches: 7. CDR1 is LGHDT, CDR2 YNNKEL, per germline (reference sequence). The CDR3 consists of 15 residues. The CDR3 region is CASSLWDRGANEQFF. CDR3 in DNA: TGTGCCAGCAGCCTTTGGGACAGGGGCGCTAATGAGCAGTTCTTC.

This sequence joins TRBV2 and TRBJ1-1, with TRBD1 matching 7 bases. The CDR3 is made up of 15 amino acids. V was clipped by 6 bases and J by 3 bases; unmatched bases: 10. Germline values: CDR1 SNHLY, CDR2 FYNNEI. The CDR3 DNA sequence: TGTGCCAGCAGCGGGCCAGGGGGACCTTACACTGAAGCTTTCTTT. It codes for CASSGPGGPYTEAFF.

This chain joins TRBV3-1 (or the pseudogene TRBV3-2) and TRBJ2-5; D possibly corresponds to TRBD1 (5 bases). The length of the CDR3 is 17 residues. CDR1 is LGHDT, CDR2 YNNKEL, per germline (reference sequence). V dropped 0 bases and J dropped 5 bases, with 19 bases sitting between them. Here the CDR3 reads CASSQDIGVYLEETQYF. DNA of the CDR3: TGTGCCAGCAGCCAAGATATAGGGGTATACCTTGAGGAGACCCAGTACTTC.

The rearrangement joins TRBV5-1 to TRBJ1-1, with TRBD1 matching 8 bases. The CDR3 has 17 amino acids. J gave up 1 base and V 0 bases, and 8 bases lay outside the gene matches. CDR1 SGHRS and CDR2 YFSETQ come from the germline V gene. For the CDR3, the DNA is TGCGCCAGCAGCTTGGTTACCGGACAGGGACCGAACACTGAAGCTTTCTTT. Its protein is CASSLVTGQGPNTEAFF.

The chain joins TRBV10-3 to TRBJ1-6; maybe TRBD1 (5 bases). The CDR3 runs to 13 residues. Germline CDR1 ENHRY, CDR2 SYGVKD. V lost 3 bases and J 10 bases, leaving 10 bases between the germline ends. CDR3 protein: CAISDSGSSPLHF. Here the CDR3 DNA reads TGTGCCATCAGTGATTCAGGGTCCTCACCCCTCCACTTT.

V is TRBV5-1 and J is TRBJ1-2, with 8 bases aligning to TRBD1. Germline-derived CDR1 and CDR2 are SGHRS and YFSETQ. The CDR3 loop spans 15 amino acids. V lost 0 bases and J lost 2; bases outside the gene matches: 3. CDR3 nucleotide sequence: TGCGCCAGCAGCTTGGGGACAGGGAAAAACTATGGCTACACCTTC. Translation: CASSLGTGKNYGYTF.